A selection of T cell receptor beta chains follows, all from one sample in a study of blood T cell repertoires in COVID-19. Libraries were prepared by immunoSEQ multiplex PCR; TCRdb keeps only in-frame clonotypes and omits some of them. The sample includes under 200,000 clones, 80% of them seen just once. The sequencing sample was made of PBMCs or T cells enriched from blood (not recorded which). These receptors all come from a woman aged 60-75 years who had recovered from COVID-19. Each CDR3 is given with its conserved first and last residue. D genes are given only for firm matches. Some rows have no size entry. The others give once, few or many, or a class for an expanded clone.

v_call	clone_size	j_call	d_call	cdr3_aa	cdr3_nt
TRBV4-2	-	TRBJ2-2	-	CASSQDPLSPTGELFF	TGTGCCAGCAGCCAAGATCCACTATCACCCACCGGGGAGCTGTTTTTT
TRBV5-1	once	TRBJ1-2	-	CASSLVAGGTYGYTF	TGCGCCAGCAGCTTGGTAGCGGGAGGGACCTATGGCTACACCTTC
TRBV19	-	TRBJ1-1	-	CASSIAQGRAEAFF	TGTGCCAGTAGTATAGCACAGGGCAGGGCTGAAGCTTTCTTT
TRBV6-4	few	TRBJ2-3	TRBD2	CASSDGTSGSSTDTQYF	TGTGCCAGCAGTGACGGGACTAGCGGTTCTAGCACAGATACGCAGTATTTT
TRBV23-1	few	TRBJ2-6	-	CASSQSGYRESGANVLTF	TGCGCCAGCAGTCAATCCGGATACAGGGAATCTGGGGCCAACGTCCTGACTTTC
TRBV27	-	TRBJ1-6	-	CASSGAGSPLHF	TGTGCCAGCAGTGGGGCGGGGTCACCCCTCCACTTT
TRBV30	-	TRBJ2-1	-	CAWSNGGRLNEQFF	TGTGCCTGGAGCAACGGGGGGCGGTTAAATGAGCAGTTCTTC
TRBV6-5	-	TRBJ1-2	-	CATIKAGFGYTF	TGTGCCACCATAAAGGCGGGGTTCGGCTACACCTTC
TRBV19	few	TRBJ1-4	TRBD1	CASNPGTGGNEKLFF	TGTGCCAGTAATCCAGGGACAGGGGGAAATGAAAAACTGTTTTTT
TRBV5-6	-	TRBJ1-2	TRBD1	CASSLKGQVLNYGYTF	TGTGCCAGCAGCTTGAAGGGACAGGTCTTAAACTATGGCTACACCTTC
TRBV12-3/TRBV12-4	-	TRBJ1-2	-	CASSLRENYGYTF	TGTGCCAGCAGTTTAAGGGAGAACTATGGCTACACCTTC
TRBV19	-	TRBJ1-4	-	CASKAPGGALNEKLFF	TGTGCCAGTAAGGCCCCGGGGGGCGCGCTTAATGAAAAACTGTTTTTT
TRBV7-3	few	TRBJ2-7	-	CASSPTRLATNEQYF	TGTGCCAGCAGCCCCACGAGGCTAGCAACCAACGAGCAGTACTTC
TRBV29-1	once	TRBJ1-3	-	CSVEGRRWRGNTIYF	TGCAGCGTTGAAGGTCGGCGGTGGCGTGGAAACACCATATATTTT
TRBV29-1	-	TRBJ2-5	TRBD1	CSVVRTGFEETQYF	TGCAGCGTCGTCCGGACAGGGTTTGAGGAGACCCAGTACTTC
TRBV29-1	-	TRBJ1-2	TRBD1	CSVDLDRAGYTF	TGCAGCGTAGATTTGGACAGGGCTGGCTACACCTTC
TRBV3-1/TRBV3-2	-	TRBJ2-1	TRBD1	CASSQTQGGEQFF	TGTGCCAGCAGCCAGACACAGGGGGGTGAGCAGTTCTTC
TRBV14	once	TRBJ1-3	TRBD1	CASGTGRNTIYF	TGTGCCAGCGGGACAGGGAGAAACACCATATATTTT
TRBV20-1	-	TRBJ2-5	TRBD2	CSASMSSGGAGTQYF	TGCAGTGCTAGTATGTCTAGCGGGGGGGCAGGGACCCAGTACTTC
TRBV29-1	once	TRBJ1-1	TRBD1	CSTRQGGNTEAFF	TGCAGCACGAGACAGGGTGGAAACACTGAAGCTTTCTTT
TRBV12-3/TRBV12-4	-	TRBJ1-1	-	CASRSQVNTEAFF	TGTGCCAGCAGGTCCCAGGTGAACACTGAAGCTTTCTTT
TRBV9	-	TRBJ1-1	-	CASSVGWGLDTEAFF	TGTGCCAGCAGCGTAGGTTGGGGGCTTGACACTGAAGCTTTCTTT
TRBV25-1	-	TRBJ2-5	-	CASSPPLQETQYF	TGTGCCAGCAGTCCCCCTTTACAAGAGACCCAGTACTTC